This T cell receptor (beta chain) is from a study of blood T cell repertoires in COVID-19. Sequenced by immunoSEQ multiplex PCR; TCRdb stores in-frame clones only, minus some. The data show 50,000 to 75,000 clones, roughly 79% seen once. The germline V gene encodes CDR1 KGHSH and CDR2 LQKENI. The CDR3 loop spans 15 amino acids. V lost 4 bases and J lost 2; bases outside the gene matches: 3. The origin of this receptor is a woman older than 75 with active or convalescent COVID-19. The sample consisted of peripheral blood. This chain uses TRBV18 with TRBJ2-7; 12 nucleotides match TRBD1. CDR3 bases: TGTGCCAGCTCACAGGGACAGGGGGCAACCTACGAGCAGTACTTC. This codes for CASSQGQGATYEQYF.